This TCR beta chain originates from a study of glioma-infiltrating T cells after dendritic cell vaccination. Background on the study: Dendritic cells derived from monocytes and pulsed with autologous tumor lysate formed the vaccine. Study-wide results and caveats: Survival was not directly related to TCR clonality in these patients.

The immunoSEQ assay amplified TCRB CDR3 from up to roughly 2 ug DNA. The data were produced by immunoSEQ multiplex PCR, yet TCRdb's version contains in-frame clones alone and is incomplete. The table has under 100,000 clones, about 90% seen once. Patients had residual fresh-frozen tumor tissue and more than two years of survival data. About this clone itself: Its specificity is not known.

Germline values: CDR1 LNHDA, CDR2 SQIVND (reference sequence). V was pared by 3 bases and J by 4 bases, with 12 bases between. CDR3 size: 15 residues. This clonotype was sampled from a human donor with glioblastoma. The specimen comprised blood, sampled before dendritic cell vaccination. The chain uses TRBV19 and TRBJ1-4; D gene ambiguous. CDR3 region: CASSMFEGNNEKLFF. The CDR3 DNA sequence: TGTGCCAGTAGTATGTTCGAGGGCAATAATGAAAAACTGTTTTTT.